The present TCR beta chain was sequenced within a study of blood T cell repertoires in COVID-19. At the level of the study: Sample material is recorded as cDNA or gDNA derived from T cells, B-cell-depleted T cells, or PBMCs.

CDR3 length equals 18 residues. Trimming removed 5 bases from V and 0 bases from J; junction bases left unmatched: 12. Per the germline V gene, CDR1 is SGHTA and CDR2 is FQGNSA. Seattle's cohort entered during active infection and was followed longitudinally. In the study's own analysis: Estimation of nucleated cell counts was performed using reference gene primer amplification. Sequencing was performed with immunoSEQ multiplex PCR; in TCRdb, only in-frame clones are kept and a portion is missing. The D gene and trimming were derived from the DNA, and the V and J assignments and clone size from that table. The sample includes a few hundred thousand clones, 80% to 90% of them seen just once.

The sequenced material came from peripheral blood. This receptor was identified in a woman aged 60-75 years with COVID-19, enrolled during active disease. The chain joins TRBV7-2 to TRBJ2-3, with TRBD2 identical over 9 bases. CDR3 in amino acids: CASSLGTSPIYSTDTQYF. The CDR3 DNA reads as TGTGCCAGCAGCCTAGGGACTAGCCCTATCTATAGCACAGATACGCAGTATTTT.